This is a list of T cell receptor beta chains from one sample in a study of blood T cell repertoires in COVID-19. This table comes from immunoSEQ multiplex PCR, and its TCRdb copy is limited to in-frame clones, with some not included. In the table there are approximately 380,000 clones, 91% of which are singletons. The sample comprised PBMCs or T cells enriched from blood (not recorded which). Every receptor here comes from a woman aged 40 to 50 who had been exposed to COVID-19. Each CDR3 is given with its conserved first and last residue. Fields, in order: CDR3 length, V gene, CDR3 protein.

>15|TRBV3-1/TRBV3-2
CASSRMDSKGTEAFF
>15|TRBV18
CASRQGAGSGNTIYF
>16|TRBV5-1
CASSLGGLDRGYEQYF
>13|TRBV13
CASSRRGEEKLFF
>13|TRBV10-1
CASSESSGNGYTF
>15|TRBV10-1
CASSVQQGDTGELFF
>15|TRBV4-3
CASSQDPGGNEKLFF
>13|TRBV5-1
CASRMDRDDGQFF
>13|TRBV13
CASSRTDFYGYTF
>12|TRBV7-2
CASSFGGETQYF
>15|TRBV7-9
CASSLRVATNEKLFF
>15|TRBV6-5
CASTSPRTANTEAFF
>15|TRBV18
CASSPRGGTNEKLFF
>14|TRBV6-5
CASSPPTGYTEAFF
>16|TRBV19
CASSRPQGRANYGYTF
>15|TRBV6-5
CASRPGMGGDQPQHF
>16|TRBV18
CASSPAPGQGVYGYTF
>16|TRBV19
CASSILGLAGGNEQFF
>13|TRBV30
CAWRVTSNTEAFF
>15|TRBV16
CASSQSGHRGEKLFF
>11|TRBV20-1
CSATGENGYTF
>14|TRBV9
CASSRGSGFSEQFF
>14|TRBV25-1
CASSGRQGYNEQFF
>16|TRBV4-1
CASSQEQDRWGNEQFF
>11|TRBV30
CAWTFNTEAFF
>12|TRBV10-1
CASSRDTYEQYF
>9|TRBV5-1
CASSLEAGF
>14|TRBV15
CATSRGGAIGELFF
>15|TRBV5-1
CASSLAGGLVDTQYF
>12|TRBV5-8
CASTVDREKLFF
>17|TRBV6-1
CASSERIWAGGSYEQYF
>16|TRBV19
CASSFPGQGINYGYTF
>11|TRBV6-5
CASSYLDTQYF
>15|TRBV29-1
CSVEIGDRGSYEQYF
>14|TRBV10-3
CAISVGQKLYEQYF
>15|TRBV24-1
CATGARTGKTDTQYF
>14|TRBV6-2/TRBV6-3
CASSQEVGYQPQHF
>16|TRBV3-1/TRBV3-2
CASSQDTSLSTDTQYF
>15|TRBV6-5
CASSTGGSGANVLTF
>14|TRBV30
CAWSPGHYNSPLHF
>11|TRBV19
CASSYTDTQYF
>15|TRBV3-1/TRBV3-2
CASSQMAGTGGDYTF
>12|TRBV30
CACTTGNYGYTF
>20|TRBV9
CASSVGPSGTSGGAEYEQYF
>14|TRBV19
CASSISSHRDEQYF
>15|TRBV19
CASSFLGSEAYGYTF
>13|TRBV10-2
CASSTGPRTEAFF
>14|TRBV19
CASSINIGFYGYTF
>15|TRBV7-9
CASSRKGNSQETQYF
>15|TRBV9
CASSRLAGVNNEQFF
>16|TRBV9
CASSVRAGVNTGELFF
>15|TRBV24-1
CATSGTRDGQGGRYF
>14|TRBV30
CAWSPGGGGQPQHF